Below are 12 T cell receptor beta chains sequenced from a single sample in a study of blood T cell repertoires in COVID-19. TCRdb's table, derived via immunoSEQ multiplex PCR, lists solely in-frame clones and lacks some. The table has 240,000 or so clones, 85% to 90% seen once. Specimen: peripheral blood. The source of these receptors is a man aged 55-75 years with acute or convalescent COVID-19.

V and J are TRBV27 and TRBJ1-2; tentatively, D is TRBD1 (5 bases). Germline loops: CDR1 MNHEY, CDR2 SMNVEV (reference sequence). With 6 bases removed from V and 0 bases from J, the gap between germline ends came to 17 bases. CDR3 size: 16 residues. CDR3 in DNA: TGTGCCAGCAGCTTGACACCGACAGCCTCTAACTATGGCTACACCTTC. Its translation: CASSLTPTASNYGYTF.

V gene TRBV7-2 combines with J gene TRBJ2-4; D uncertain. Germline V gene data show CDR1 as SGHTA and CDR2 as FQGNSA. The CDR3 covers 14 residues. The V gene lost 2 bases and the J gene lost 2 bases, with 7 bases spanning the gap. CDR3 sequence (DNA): TGTGCCAGCAGCTTAATCTATTCCAAAAACATTCAGTACTTC. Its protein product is CASSLIYSKNIQYF.

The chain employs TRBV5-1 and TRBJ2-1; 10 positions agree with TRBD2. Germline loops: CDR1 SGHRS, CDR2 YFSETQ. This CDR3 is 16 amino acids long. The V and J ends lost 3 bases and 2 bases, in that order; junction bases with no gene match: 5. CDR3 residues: CASSYDSGRPYNEQFF. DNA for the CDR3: TGCGCCAGCAGCTACGATAGCGGGAGGCCCTACAATGAGCAGTTCTTC.

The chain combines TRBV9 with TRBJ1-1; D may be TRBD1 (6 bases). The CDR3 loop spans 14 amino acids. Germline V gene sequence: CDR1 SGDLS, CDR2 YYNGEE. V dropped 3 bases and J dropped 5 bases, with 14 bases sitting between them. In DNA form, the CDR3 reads TGTGCCAGCAGCGCAGGAAGACAGGAGACTGAAGCTTTCTTT. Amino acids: CASSAGRQETEAFF.

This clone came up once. CDR3 residues: CASSRTLQETQYF. The CDR3 coding sequence is TGTGCCAGTAGCCGGACACTTCAAGAGACCCAGTACTTC. V gene TRBV19 combines with J gene TRBJ2-5, with D perhaps matching TRBD1 (5 bases). CDR1 and CDR2 from the germline V gene are LNHDA and SQIVND (reference sequence). CDR3 size: 13 residues. V dropped 6 bases and J dropped 2 bases, with 10 bases sitting between them.

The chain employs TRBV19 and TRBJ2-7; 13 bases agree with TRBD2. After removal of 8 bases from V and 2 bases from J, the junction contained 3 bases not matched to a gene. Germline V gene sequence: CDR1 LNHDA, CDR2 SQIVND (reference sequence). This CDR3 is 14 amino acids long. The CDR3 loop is CASGTSGVTYEQYF. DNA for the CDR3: TGTGCCAGTGGGACTAGCGGGGTAACCTACGAGCAGTACTTC.

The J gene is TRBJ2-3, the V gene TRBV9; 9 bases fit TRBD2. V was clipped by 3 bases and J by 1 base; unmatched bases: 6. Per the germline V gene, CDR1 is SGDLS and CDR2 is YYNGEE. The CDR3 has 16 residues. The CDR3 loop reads CASSATSGLRTDTQYF. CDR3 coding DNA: TGTGCCAGCAGCGCGACTAGCGGCCTGCGCACAGATACGCAGTATTTT.

The CDR3 nucleotides are TGTGCCACCAGCGCCCTGCAGGGCCCTTACGAGCAGTACTTC. It yields the protein CATSALQGPYEQYF. The chain combines TRBV15 with TRBJ2-7; TRBD1 is a possible D gene (5 bases). The CDR3 extends over 14 amino acids. Germline V gives CDR1 LNHNV, CDR2 YYDKDF (reference sequence). V shed 5 bases and J shed 4 bases, with 15 bases lying between them.

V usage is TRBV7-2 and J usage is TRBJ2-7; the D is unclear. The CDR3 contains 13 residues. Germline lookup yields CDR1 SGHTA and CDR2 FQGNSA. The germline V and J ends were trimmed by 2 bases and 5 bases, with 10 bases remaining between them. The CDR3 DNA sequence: TGTGCCAGCAGCTTATACTACACGGACGAGCAGTACTTC. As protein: CASSLYYTDEQYF.

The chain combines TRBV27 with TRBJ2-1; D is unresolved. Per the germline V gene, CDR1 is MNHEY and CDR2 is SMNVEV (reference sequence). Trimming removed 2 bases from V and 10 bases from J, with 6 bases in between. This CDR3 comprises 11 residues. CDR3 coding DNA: TGTGCCAGCAGTTTAATGGGCGAGCAGTTCTTC. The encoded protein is CASSLMGEQFF.

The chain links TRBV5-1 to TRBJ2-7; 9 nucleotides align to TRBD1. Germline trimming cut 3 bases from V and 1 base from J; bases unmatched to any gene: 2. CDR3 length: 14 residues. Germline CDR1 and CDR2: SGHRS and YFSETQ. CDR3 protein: CASSSGTGSYEQYF. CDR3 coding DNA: TGCGCCAGCAGCTCCGGGACAGGGTCCTACGAGCAGTACTTC. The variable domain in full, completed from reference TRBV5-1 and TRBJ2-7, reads KAGVTQTPRYLIKTRGQQVTLSCSPISGHRSVSWYQQTPGQGLQFLFEYFSETQRNKGNFPGRFSGRQFSNSRSEMNVSTLELGDSALYLCASSSGTGSYEQYFGPGTRLTVT.

The CDR3 is CASSLDHPGSYEQYF. The CDR3 DNA reads as TGTGCCAGCAGCTTAGATCACCCGGGTTCCTACGAGCAGTACTTC. J is TRBJ2-7 and V is TRBV11-1; D unclear. The CDR3 covers 15 residues. CDR1 and CDR2 from the germline V gene are SGHAT and FQDESV (reference sequence). V lost 1 base to trimming and J lost 1 base, with 11 bases between them.